What follows describes a single TCR beta chain. Its specificity is not known. TCRdb keeps only in-frame clones here, not all; method: immunoSEQ multiplex PCR. The sample yields 150,000 to 200,000 clones, less than 95% seen once. This specimen comes from a study of T cell responses to AZD1222 COVID-19 vaccine. General study points: Nearly half of spike-specific TCRs reportedly go after variant regions that carry no mutations. No day 14 peak samples; only post-peak repertoires were characterized. The sample set comprised mostly white British donors with more females, and clonal diversity was possibly underestimated.

Source: peripheral blood, taken on day 0 of AZD1222 vaccination. The receptor comes from an adult in good health.

This CDR3 reads CATLQGNTGELFF. The CDR3 region has the DNA TGTGCCACCTTACAGGGGAACACCGGGGAGCTGTTTTTT. This chain links TRBV15 with TRBJ2-2; TRBD1 might be the D (6 bases). Deletions cut 8 bases from V and 1 base from J, with 8 bases between. CDR3 length: 13 residues. In germline, CDR1 is LNHNV, CDR2 YYDKDF (reference sequence). The variable domain in full, with the rest retrieved from reference TRBV15 and TRBJ2-2, is DAMVIQNPRYQVTQFGKPVTLSCSQTLNHNVMYWYQQKSSQAPKLLFHYYDKDFNNEADTPDNFQSRRPNTSFCFLDIRSPGLGDTAMYLCATLQGNTGELFFGEGSRLTVL.